The 32 T cell receptor beta chains below come from one sample, sequenced in a study of shared clonotypes between healthy human individuals. Assay used: immunoSEQ multiplex PCR; TCRdb lists only in-frame clones, some missing. The sample shows some 1 million clones, around 76% of them seen only once. Sequencing was done on a sample of memory CD4+ T cells sorted from blood. Subset given: CD45RA-negative fraction. These receptors were obtained from a man younger than 35 in good health.

The chain is built from TRBV28 and TRBJ2-3; 7 bases fit TRBD2. With V trimmed by 6 bases and J by 5 bases, 11 bases remained unmatched. The CDR3 totals 15 residues. In germline, CDR1 is MDHEN, CDR2 SYDVKM. DNA of the CDR3: TGTGCCAGCAGGGAGTCCGGGGGGAGCGGAGATACGCAGTATTTT. Residues: CASRESGGSGDTQYF.

V usage is TRBV10-3 and J usage is TRBJ1-3, with D possibly matching TRBD1 (6 bases). The V and J ends lost 6 bases and 0 bases respectively, with 12 bases between them. The CDR3 spans 15 residues. Germline V gene data show CDR1 as ENHRY and CDR2 as SYGVKD. The CDR3 coding sequence is TGTGCCATCAGGGACACAGGGAGCTCTGGAAACACCATATATTTT. Protein sequence: CAIRDTGSSGNTIYF.

A single count supports this clone. The chain couples TRBV25-1 to TRBJ2-7, with 8 positions matching TRBD2. The CDR3 has 13 amino acids. V dropped 9 bases and J dropped 4; count of bases not matched to a gene: 8. Germline V gene sequence: CDR1 MGHDK, CDR2 SYGVNS. The chain's CDR3 is CASGAAGAYEQYF. CDR3 DNA sequence: TGTGCCAGTGGGGCAGCGGGGGCGTACGAGCAGTACTTC.

The rearrangement uses TRBV19 and TRBJ2-7; D possibly corresponds to TRBD1 (5 bases). Germline V gene sequence: CDR1 LNHDA, CDR2 SQIVND (reference sequence). V was cut by 4 bases and J by 2 bases, with 9 bases left in between. The CDR3 spans 13 residues. CDR3 DNA sequence: TGTGCCAGTAGTACGACAGTTACCTACGAGCAGTACTTC. The encoded protein is CASSTTVTYEQYF.

The genes are TRBV29-1 and TRBJ2-7; tentative D call: TRBD1 (5 bases). The germline V gene has CDR1 SQVTM and CDR2 ANQGSEA. Deletions cut 7 bases from V and 2 bases from J, with 18 bases between. The CDR3 length is 14 residues. In nucleotides, the CDR3 is TGCAGCGCCGTGGACACCCTACGAACCTACGAGCAGTACTTC. It is translated as CSAVDTLRTYEQYF.

This chain joins TRBV28 and TRBJ2-5; D is tentatively TRBD1 or TRBD2 (5 bases each). Germline CDR1 and CDR2: MDHEN and SYDVKM. This CDR3 has 16 amino acids. With 3 bases removed from V and 1 base from J, the gap between germline ends came to 15 bases. DNA for the CDR3: TGTGCCAGCAGTTTTGAGGGTGCTGGGACCCAAGAGACCCAGTACTTC. Translated, it gives CASSFEGAGTQETQYF.

The rearrangement links TRBV7-9 to TRBJ2-1, with 7 bases fitting TRBD2. V trimming: 5 bases; J trimming: 3 bases; junction bases outside the gene matches: 4. The germline V gene has CDR1 SEHNR and CDR2 FQNEAQ (reference sequence). The CDR3 runs 14 residues. The CDR3 sequence: CASSPGGSYNEQFF. The CDR3 DNA follows: TGTGCCAGCAGCCCCGGGGGGAGCTACAATGAGCAGTTCTTC.

The chain carries TRBV28 and TRBJ1-2, with D unresolved. This CDR3 is 13 amino acids long. Germline V lookup: CDR1 MDHEN, CDR2 SYDVKM. V lost 6 bases and J lost 4, with 12 bases in between. For the CDR3, the DNA is TGTGCCAGCAGCCTAACAGAAACCTATGGCTACACCTTC. This encodes CASSLTETYGYTF.

This chain links TRBV9 with TRBJ1-4, with D hard to call. The CDR3 has 14 residues. With 0 bases removed from V and 3 bases from J, the gap between germline ends came to 6 bases. Germline CDR1 and CDR2: SGDLS and YYNGEE. CDR3: CASSVGQANEKLFF. Written as DNA, the CDR3 is TGTGCCAGCAGCGTAGGTCAGGCTAATGAAAAACTGTTTTTT.

The chain employs TRBV7-2 and TRBJ1-5, with D perhaps matching TRBD1 (6 bases). The germline CDR1 and CDR2 sequences are SGHTA and FQGNSA. The V and J ends lost 4 bases and 7 bases respectively, with 23 bases between them. The CDR3 is 17 amino acids. The DNA for the CDR3 is TGTGCCAGCAGCTACTACCCTCGGACAGCAATGGGGCAGCCCCAGCATTTT. This codes for CASSYYPRTAMGQPQHF.

The J gene is TRBJ1-2, the V gene TRBV5-1; no firm D call. The CDR3 spans 13 residues. Germline CDR1 and CDR2: SGHRS and YFSETQ. Trimming stripped 4 bases from V and 4 bases from J, with 11 bases between. The CDR3 region has the DNA TGCGCCAGCAGCACCGGATCTGGCTATGGCTACACCTTC. This gives the protein CASSTGSGYGYTF.

This clone appeared a few times. This rearrangement joins TRBV27 to TRBJ2-7, with 8 bases aligning to TRBD1. Germline V gene sequence: CDR1 MNHEY, CDR2 SMNVEV (reference sequence). The V segment lost 9 bases and the J segment 2 bases; nucleotides outside the gene matches: 9. The CDR3 spans 14 residues. CDR3 loop: CARTSDRATYEQYF. As DNA, the CDR3 is TGTGCCAGGACTTCGGACAGGGCGACCTACGAGCAGTACTTC.

To note about this clone: This CDR3 is also generated by other DNA sequences in the sample. The chain joins TRBV7-9 to TRBJ2-5; 7 nucleotides line up with TRBD1. V shed 5 bases, J shed 3 bases, and the junction held 6 bases outside the gene matches. Germline V CDR1 and CDR2: SEHNR, FQNEAQ (reference sequence). The CDR3 length is 14 residues. This CDR3 reads CASSLGTAEETQYF. The CDR3 DNA sequence: TGTGCCAGCAGCCTCGGGACAGCCGAAGAGACCCAGTACTTC. Full variable domain (outside the CDR3, taken from reference TRBV7-9 and TRBJ2-5): DTGVSQNPRHKITKRGQNVTFRCDPISEHNRLYWYRQTLGQGPEFLTYFQNEAQLEKSRLLSDRFSAERPKGSFSTLEIQRTEQGDSAMYLCASSLGTAEETQYFGPGTRLLVL.

CDR3 bases: TGTGCCAGCAGCGGGACAGGGGGCACTGAAGCTTTCTTT. As protein: CASSGTGGTEAFF. V and J are TRBV6-6 and TRBJ1-1; 11 positions match TRBD1. Germline V gene lookup returns CDR1 MNHNY and CDR2 SVGAGI (reference sequence). The CDR3 loop spans 13 amino acids. Trimming removed 6 bases from V and 4 bases from J; junction bases left unmatched: 1.

This chain joins TRBV28 and TRBJ1-1; no definite D call. CDR1 and CDR2 (germline): MDHEN, SYDVKM. The V and J ends lost 8 bases and 1 base respectively, with 17 bases between them. There are 15 residues in the CDR3. The CDR3 bases are TGTGCCAGCCACAAGACTTGGGGTAGGAACACTGAAGCTTTCTTT. Protein sequence: CASHKTWGRNTEAFF.

This chain links TRBV9 with TRBJ2-3, with unresolved D. CDR1 is SGDLS, CDR2 YYNGEE, per germline. V was trimmed by 0 bases and J by 2 bases, leaving 10 bases between them. CDR3 length equals 15 residues. The CDR3 DNA sequence: TGTGCCAGCAGCGTAGATCCGGCAGCCACAGATACGCAGTATTTT. As protein: CASSVDPAATDTQYF.

The gene calls are TRBV5-6 and TRBJ2-5; D is unclear. Germline V gene sequence: CDR1 SGHDT, CDR2 YYEEEE. The CDR3 loop spans 13 amino acids. Trimming removed 1 base from V and 0 bases from J, with 4 bases in between. In DNA, the CDR3 is TGTGCCAGCAGCTTGAGGAACCAAGAGACCCAGTACTTC. Its protein product is CASSLRNQETQYF.

J is TRBJ2-2 and V is TRBV7-2; no clear D. This CDR3 is built from 14 residues. Trimming cost V 8 bases and J 1 base, with 11 bases left between them. CDR1 is SGHTA and CDR2 is FQGNSA in the germline V gene. CDR3 bases: TGTGCCAGCTCAGCCCGAATGAACACCGGGGAGCTGTTTTTT. Protein product: CASSARMNTGELFF. Full variable domain (missing parts from reference TRBV7-2 and TRBJ2-2): GAGVSQSPSNKVTEKGKDVELRCDPISGHTALYWYRQSLGQGLEFLIYFQGNSAPDKSGLPSDRFSAERTGGSVSTLTIQRTQQEDSAVYLCASSARMNTGELFFGEGSRLTVL.

The chain links TRBV18 to TRBJ2-7; possibly TRBD1 for D (6 bases). The CDR3 spans 14 residues. CDR1 KGHSH and CDR2 LQKENI come from the germline V gene. V was trimmed by 5 bases and J by 5 bases, leaving 16 bases between them. The CDR3 nucleotides read TGTGCCAGCTCAGCTCTCCCTAGGGGGAACGAGCAGTACTTC. Protein: CASSALPRGNEQYF.

Comment on this clone: This specimen includes other DNA sequences encoding the same CDR3. This chain links TRBV7-9 with TRBJ1-3; D gene unclear. This CDR3 has 14 residues. V was clipped by 0 bases and J by 0 bases, with 3 bases between them. Germline V gene data show CDR1 as SEHNR and CDR2 as FQNEAQ (reference sequence). CDR3 coding DNA: TGTGCCAGCAGCTTAGCGGGCTCTGGAAACACCATATATTTT. Its protein product is CASSLAGSGNTIYF.

This clone has just a few counts. The chain combines TRBV7-9 with TRBJ2-7; 14 positions agree with TRBD2. The V gene end was trimmed by 5 bases and the J gene end by 0 bases; junction bases not matched to a gene: 9. Germline CDR1 SEHNR, CDR2 FQNEAQ (reference sequence). The CDR3 is 18 residues long. DNA of the CDR3: TGTGCCAGCAGCCCGACATGGACTAGCGGGAGGATCTCCTACGAGCAGTACTTC. It translates to CASSPTWTSGRISYEQYF.

The chain employs TRBV28 and TRBJ2-7; TRBD1 or TRBD2 may be the D gene (7 bases each). This CDR3 region has 13 residues. The germline V gene has CDR1 MDHEN and CDR2 SYDVKM. V was cut by 6 bases and J by 7 bases, with 16 bases left in between. The CDR3 here is CASRERQGGEQYF. The CDR3 DNA sequence: TGTGCCAGCAGGGAAAGACAGGGAGGGGAGCAGTACTTC.

The gene calls are TRBV7-2 and TRBJ2-3; 9 positions match TRBD2. The length of the CDR3 is 16 residues. In germline, CDR1 is SGHTA, CDR2 FQGNSA. V gave up 1 base and J gave up 5 bases; unmatched junction bases: 7. The CDR3 is CASSLVSSGMRDTQYF. In nucleotides, the CDR3 is TGTGCCAGCAGCTTAGTGTCTAGCGGGATGAGAGATACGCAGTATTTT. The entire variable domain, with the rest obtained from reference TRBV7-2 and TRBJ2-3, is as follows: GAGVSQSPSNKVTEKGKDVELRCDPISGHTALYWYRQSLGQGLEFLIYFQGNSAPDKSGLPSDRFSAERTGGSVSTLTIQRTQQEDSAVYLCASSLVSSGMRDTQYFGPGTRLTVL.

By share, this clone counts as medium-sized. Other nucleotide sequences in the sample specify the same CDR3. The chain combines TRBV19 with TRBJ1-1; tentative D call: TRBD1 (5 bases). Trimming pared 3 bases from V and 0 bases from J, leaving 11 bases between. The CDR3 contains 15 residues. The germline V gene encodes CDR1 LNHDA and CDR2 SQIVND (reference sequence). The CDR3 loop reads CASSMGTVMNTEAFF. The CDR3 DNA is TGTGCCAGTAGTATGGGGACTGTGATGAACACTGAAGCTTTCTTT.

This clone was found once. In DNA, the CDR3 is TGTGCCAGCGGGGACTACCAAGAGACCCAGTACTTC. Amino acid sequence: CASGDYQETQYF. V gene TRBV5-4 combines with J gene TRBJ2-5; TRBD2 might be the D (6 bases). Germline assignment: CDR1 SGHNT and CDR2 YYREEE (reference sequence). CDR3 length: 12 amino acids. Trimming pared 7 bases from V and 0 bases from J, leaving 7 bases between.

This sequence joins TRBV14 and TRBJ2-1, with D unresolved. Germline lookup yields CDR1 SGHDN and CDR2 FVKESK. The CDR3 length is 15 residues. Trimming removed 1 base at V and 9 bases at J, with 16 bases between. This chain's CDR3 is CASSQVHGHAIEQFF. The CDR3 bases are TGTGCCAGCAGCCAAGTACACGGCCATGCTATTGAGCAGTTCTTC.

The rearrangement links TRBV5-5 to TRBJ1-5; D is unresolved. Germline-derived CDR1 and CDR2 are SGHKS and YYEKEE (reference sequence). The CDR3 covers 13 residues. V was shortened by 1 base and J by 5 bases, with 7 bases between the two germline ends. Here the CDR3 reads CASSLHGDQPQHF. The DNA of the CDR3 is TGTGCCAGCAGCTTGCATGGGGATCAGCCCCAGCATTTT.

This clone was seen only a few times. The chain joins TRBV7-9 to TRBJ1-1, with a weak D call TRBD1 (5 bases). The CDR3 sequence is 13 residues long. Germline CDR1 reads SEHNR; CDR2 reads FQNEAQ (reference sequence). V lost 0 bases and J lost 6, with 8 bases in between. CDR3 nucleotides: TGTGCCAGCAGCTTAGCGGGGGGGTCTGAAGCTTTCTTT. Its translation is CASSLAGGSEAFF.

About this clone itself: The sample carries other DNA sequences with the same CDR3. The chain carries TRBV7-2 and TRBJ2-5, with 8 positions matching TRBD2. The junction had 5 bases not matched to a gene; V was cut back by 2 bases and J by 3 bases. The germline V gene encodes CDR1 SGHTA and CDR2 FQGNSA. CDR3 length: 15 residues. CDR3 protein: CASSLLGGGKETQYF. CDR3 coding DNA: TGTGCCAGCAGCTTACTTGGCGGGGGGAAAGAGACCCAGTACTTC. Full variable domain (missing parts from reference TRBV7-2 and TRBJ2-5): GAGVSQSPSNKVTEKGKDVELRCDPISGHTALYWYRQSLGQGLEFLIYFQGNSAPDKSGLPSDRFSAERTGGSVSTLTIQRTQQEDSAVYLCASSLLGGGKETQYFGPGTRLLVL.

This chain connects TRBV30 to TRBJ1-5; D might be TRBD1 (5 bases). Trimming took 1 base from V and 7 from J, leaving 14 bases between them. This CDR3 comprises 14 residues. The germline V gene encodes CDR1 GTSNPN and CDR2 SVGIG (reference sequence). For the CDR3, the DNA is TGTGCCTGGAGTGGGAGTGGCAGGGAGCAGCCCCAGCATTTT. This encodes CAWSGSGREQPQHF.

J is TRBJ2-5 and V is TRBV18, with 9 bases aligning to TRBD2. The CDR3 length is 14 residues. Germline V gene sequence: CDR1 KGHSH, CDR2 LQKENI. Trimming at V came to 2 bases and at J to 4 bases, leaving 2 bases not matched to a gene. The CDR3 DNA sequence: TGTGCCAGCTCACCAGGGACTAGCAGAGAGACCCAGTACTTC. It codes for CASSPGTSRETQYF.

The rearrangement links TRBV10-3 to TRBJ2-5; D remains ambiguous. V lost 8 bases and J 3 bases, leaving 7 bases between the germline ends. The V gene's germline CDR1 is ENHRY and CDR2 SYGVKD. The CDR3 is made up of 11 amino acids. DNA of the CDR3: TGTGCCATCGGACCAGAAGAGACCCAGTACTTC. Translation: CAIGPEETQYF.